The clone carrying this TCR beta chain appeared a few times. No antigen is known for it. TCRdb passed the RT-PCR reads through MiXCR, listing each CDR3 protein once. The table shows 600,000 to 850,000 distinct CDR3 sequences, with around 15% occurring only once. This specimen comes from a study of response to subunit inactivated influenza vaccine. The CDR3 sequence is 20 residues long. J lost 5 bases, V lost 5 bases, and 19 bases had no gene match. CDR1 and CDR2 (germline): SGHVS, FQNEAQ. Findings and caveats of the study: Few new T cells, the authors suggested, are recruited by each seasonal influenza vaccination.

This rearrangement joins TRBV7-8 to TRBJ2-7, with TRBD2 matching 15 bases. Sequences were derived from PBMCs from blood, sampled less than 15 days before vaccination. This clonotype was sampled from a man in his fifties who received an inactivated influenza vaccine. The CDR3 is CASSPQLYGTSGRSGDEQYF. DNA for the CDR3: TGTGCCAGCAGCCCTCAACTATATGGGACTAGCGGGAGGAGTGGGGACGAGCAGTACTTC.